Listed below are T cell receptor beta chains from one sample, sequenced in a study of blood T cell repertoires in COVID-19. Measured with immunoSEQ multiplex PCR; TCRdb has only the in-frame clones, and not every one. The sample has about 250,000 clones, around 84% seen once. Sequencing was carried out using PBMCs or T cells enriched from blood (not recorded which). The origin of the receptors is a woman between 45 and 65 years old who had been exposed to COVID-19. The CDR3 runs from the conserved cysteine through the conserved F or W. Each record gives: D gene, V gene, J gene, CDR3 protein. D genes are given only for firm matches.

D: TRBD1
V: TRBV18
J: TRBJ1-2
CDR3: CASSPVPVRGPSNYGYTF

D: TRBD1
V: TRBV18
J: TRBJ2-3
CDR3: CASSGAQGLGDTQYF

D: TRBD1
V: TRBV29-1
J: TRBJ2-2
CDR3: CSVARGRTNTGELFF

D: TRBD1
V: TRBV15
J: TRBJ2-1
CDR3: CATSRGETGGNEQFF

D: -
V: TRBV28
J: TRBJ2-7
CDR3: CASSSAGVISYEQYF

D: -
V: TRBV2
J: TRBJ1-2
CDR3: CASKGTRNGGGSGYTF

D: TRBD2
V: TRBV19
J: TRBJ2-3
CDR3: CASSPGLAVLDTQYF

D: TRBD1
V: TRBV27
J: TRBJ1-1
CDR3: CASRRDREATEAFF

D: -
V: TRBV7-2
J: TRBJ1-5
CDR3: CASSPLAGRGNQPQHF

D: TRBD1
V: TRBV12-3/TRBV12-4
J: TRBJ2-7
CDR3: CASSLSGGWQYF

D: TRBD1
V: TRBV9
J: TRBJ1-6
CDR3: CASSVEGTADSPLHF

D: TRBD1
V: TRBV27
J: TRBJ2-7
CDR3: CASTSYLRGPRDRQYF

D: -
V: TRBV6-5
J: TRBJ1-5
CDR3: CASKGNSNQPQHF

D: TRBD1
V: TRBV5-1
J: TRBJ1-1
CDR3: CASGYGTEEAFF

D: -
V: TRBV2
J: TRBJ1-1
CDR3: CASSEMGGRTEAFF

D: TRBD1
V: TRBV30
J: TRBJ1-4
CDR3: CAWGGQAEEKLFF

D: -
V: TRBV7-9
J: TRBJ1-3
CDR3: CASRPWTAGNTIYF

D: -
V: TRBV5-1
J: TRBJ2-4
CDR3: CASSLAQGHQNIQYF

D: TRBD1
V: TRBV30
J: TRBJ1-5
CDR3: CAWSQGGSSQPQHF

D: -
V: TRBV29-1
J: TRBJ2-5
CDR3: CSVGETETQYF

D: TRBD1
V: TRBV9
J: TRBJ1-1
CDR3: CASSAVQGARIGTEAFF

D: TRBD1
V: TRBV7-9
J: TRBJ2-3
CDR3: CASRDREDTQYF

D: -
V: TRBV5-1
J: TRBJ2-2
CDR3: CASSSSTGNTGELFF

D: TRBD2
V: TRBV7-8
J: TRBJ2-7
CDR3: CASSLRGTSGYLGEQYF

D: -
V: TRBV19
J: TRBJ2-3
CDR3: CASSADSDTQYF

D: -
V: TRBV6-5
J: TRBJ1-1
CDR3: CASRRQTNTEAFF

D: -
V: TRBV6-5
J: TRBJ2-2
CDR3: CASTESRPGELFF

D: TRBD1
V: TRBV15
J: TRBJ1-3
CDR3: CATSRTGVGNTIYF

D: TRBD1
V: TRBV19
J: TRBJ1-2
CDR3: CASSPGQVNYGYTF

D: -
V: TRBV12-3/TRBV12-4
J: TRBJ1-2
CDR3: CASSSPGYGYTF

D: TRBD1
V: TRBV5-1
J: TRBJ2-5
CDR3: CASSAPGQGKETQYF

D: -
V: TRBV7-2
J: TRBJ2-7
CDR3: CASSLTAGLYEQYF

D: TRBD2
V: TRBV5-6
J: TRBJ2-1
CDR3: CASSPIGGGAVEQFF

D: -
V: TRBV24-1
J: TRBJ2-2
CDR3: CATSQTVGPTGELFF

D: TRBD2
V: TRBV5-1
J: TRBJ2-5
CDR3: CASSLAPGLAGQETQYF

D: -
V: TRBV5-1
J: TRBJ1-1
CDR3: CASSLAARGNTEAFF

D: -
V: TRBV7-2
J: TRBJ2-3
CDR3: CASSLGFSDTQYF

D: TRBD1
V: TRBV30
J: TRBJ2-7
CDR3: CAWSPGTGEYEQYF

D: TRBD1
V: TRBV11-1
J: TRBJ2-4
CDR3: CASSYQGASIQYF

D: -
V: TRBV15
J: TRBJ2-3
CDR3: CATSRATDTQYF

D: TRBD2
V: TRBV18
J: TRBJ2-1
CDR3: CASSPSGGAFNEQFF

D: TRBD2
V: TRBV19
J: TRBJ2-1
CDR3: CASSISGGRSYNEQFF

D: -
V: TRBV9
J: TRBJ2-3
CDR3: CASSAVSPDTQYF

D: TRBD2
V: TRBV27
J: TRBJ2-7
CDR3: CASSDVWGGGDYEQYF

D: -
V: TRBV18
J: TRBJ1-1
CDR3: CASSPPTGYGTEAFF

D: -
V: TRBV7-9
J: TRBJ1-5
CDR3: CASSLTGMPQHF

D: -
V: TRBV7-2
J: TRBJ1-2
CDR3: CASSLARAGANGYTF

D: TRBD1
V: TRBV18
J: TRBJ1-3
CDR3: CASSPSWQGASGNTIYF

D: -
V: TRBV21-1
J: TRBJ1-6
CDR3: CASSKENRSRESPLHF

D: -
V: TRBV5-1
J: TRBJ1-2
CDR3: CASSPGDSSNNYGYTF

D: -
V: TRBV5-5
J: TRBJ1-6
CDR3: CASSLEGVSSYNSPLHF